A single sample is the source of the 9 T cell receptor beta chains below, sequenced in a study of T-cell reconstitution after alpha-beta-depleted transplantation in children. Using unique molecular identifiers, the investigators prepared the TCRbeta library. TCRdb re-analysed the PCR reads in MiXCR, keeping a single row per CDR3 protein. The table has some 550,000 distinct CDR3 sequences, 15% to 20% seen once. Here the sequenced sample was PBMCs from the stem cell graft donor, taken from the stem cell graft. Receptors were obtained from a human donor who donated a stem cell graft to a child with acute lymphoblastic leukemia.

This clonotype showed up just a few times. A read error may account for a junction end that differs from germline. The chain couples TRBV10-1 to TRBJ1-5; tentatively, D is TRBD1 (6 bases). CDR1 and CDR2 (germline): WNHNN, SYGVQD (reference sequence). This CDR3 spans 13 amino acids. The CDR3 sequence is CAGRGEGNQPQHF. The DNA of the CDR3 is TGCGCCGGCAGGGGAGAGGGCAATCAGCCCCAGCATTTT.

This clonotype was found many times. This chain connects TRBV5-6 to TRBJ2-7, with 14 bases lining up with TRBD2. Germline loops: CDR1 SGHDT, CDR2 YYEEEE. J lost 1 base, V lost 2 bases, and 2 bases had no gene match. The CDR3 has 16 residues. This chain's CDR3 is CASSLRTSGRSYEQYF. The CDR3 nucleotides are TGTGCCAGCAGCTTACGGACTAGCGGGAGGTCCTACGAGCAGTACTTC.

This chain links TRBV4-2 with TRBJ2-3, with 12 bases matching TRBD1. The CDR3 runs 17 residues. Germline-derived CDR1 and CDR2 are LGHNA and YNFKEQ. V lost 5 bases to trimming and J lost 0 bases; unmatched junction nucleotides: 6. The CDR3 bases are TGTGCCAGCAGCTTGGGACAGGGGGCTACTAGCACAGATACGCAGTATTTT. Residues: CASSLGQGATSTDTQYF.

The chain couples TRBV5-8 to TRBJ1-1; 7 bases map to TRBD1. Germline trimming cut 4 bases from V and 6 bases from J; bases unmatched to any gene: 6. Germline-derived CDR1 and CDR2 are SGHTS and YDEGEE. The CDR3 extends over 13 amino acids. The CDR3 nucleotides read TGTGCCAGCAGCATCCCTACAGGGGCTGAAGCTTTCTTT. Translation: CASSIPTGAEAFF.

This rearrangement joins TRBV13 to TRBJ1-1; D gene unclear. The CDR3 runs to 13 residues. With 5 bases removed from V and 5 bases from J, the gap between germline ends came to 12 bases. The germline gives CDR1 PRHDT, CDR2 FYEKMQ (reference sequence). This chain's CDR3 is CASSQSLETEAFF. CDR3 nucleotide sequence: TGTGCCAGCAGCCAGTCTTTAGAGACTGAAGCTTTCTTT.

This clonotype turned up a few times. This chain joins TRBV7-6 and TRBJ1-1, with TRBD1 matching over 7 bases. There are 15 residues in the CDR3. Per germline, CDR1 SGHVS and CDR2 FNYEAQ. Trimming took 0 bases from V and 9 from J; bases not matched to a gene: 10. CDR3: CASSLAAGGAIQAFF. Here the CDR3 DNA reads TGTGCCAGCAGCTTAGCTGCAGGGGGGGCAATACAAGCTTTCTTT.

The sample holds a few counts of this clonotype. This rearrangement joins TRBV20-1 to TRBJ2-1, with a weak D call TRBD2 (5 bases). Trimming removed 0 bases at V and 9 bases at J, with 12 bases between. CDR1 is DFQATT and CDR2 is SNEGSKA in the germline V gene (reference sequence). This CDR3 is built from 13 residues. In DNA, the CDR3 is TGCAGTGCTAGAGATCTGACTATCCCTGAGCAGTTCTTC. This sequence encodes CSARDLTIPEQFF.

The chain has TRBV10-2 and TRBJ2-1, with 9 positions matching TRBD2. The CDR3 spans 15 residues. Germline V gives CDR1 WSHSY, CDR2 SAAADI. Trimming took 3 bases from V and 10 from J; bases not matched to a gene: 10. CDR3 loop: CASSEWGGRADEQFF. The CDR3, as DNA: TGCGCCAGCAGTGAATGGGGCGGGAGGGCGGACGAGCAGTTCTTC.

This clonotype was observed a handful of times. V usage is TRBV27 and J usage is TRBJ1-2, with 9 bases aligning to TRBD1. Trimming cost V 6 bases and J 7 bases; bases outside gene matches: 18. Germline V gives CDR1 MNHEY, CDR2 SMNVEV (reference sequence). The CDR3 extends over 17 amino acids. CDR3 nucleotide sequence: TGTGCCAGCAGAACCTGGGACAGGGTTGTTGGGAGTGGTGGCTACACCTTC. Translation: CASRTWDRVVGSGGYTF.